This is a list of T cell receptor beta chains from one sample in a study of cytomegalovirus exposure and HLA in healthy donors. Clones were read by immunoSEQ multiplex PCR, and TCRdb kept only the in-frame ones, dropping some. Counted here are about 100,000 clones, around 84% occurring once; the ten biggest clones make up 1.2%. The sample was PBMCs. These receptors came from a woman aged 18-29 years in good health and CMV-seronegative. Both conserved end residues are part of each CDR3. D genes are given only for firm matches. For some rows the clone size is stated as once, few or many, or as a class when expanded; others skip it.

>-|TRBJ2-7|TRBV9|-
TGTGCCAGCAGCGTAGCGCAGGGTGGCTACGAGCAGTACTTC
CASSVAQGGYEQYF
>-|TRBJ1-2|TRBV6-1|-
TGTGCCAGCAGTGAAGGGGGAGGAGGCCGCTACACCTTC
CASSEGGGGRYTF
>-|TRBJ2-4|TRBV11-2|-
TGTGCCAGCAGCCGGTCAGGGACCAAAAACATTCAGTACTTC
CASSRSGTKNIQYF
>-|TRBJ1-1|TRBV7-3|-
TGTGCCAGCAGCTTCGACAGCCACACTGAAGCTTTCTTT
CASSFDSHTEAFF
>-|TRBJ1-6|TRBV6-1|-
TGTGCCAGCAGTGAACAAAACCCTGACAGTGTTGGCACCCTCCACTTT
CASSEQNPDSVGTLHF
>-|TRBJ2-7|TRBV5-6|TRBD2
TGTGCCAGCAGCTTGGGAGCGGGAGACGGATACGAGCAGTACTTC
CASSLGAGDGYEQYF
>-|TRBJ1-2|TRBV30|-
TGTGCCTGGAGTGTACAAATTGGTGGGGGCCTGGGAGGCTACACCTTC
CAWSVQIGGGLGGYTF
>few|TRBJ1-3|TRBV5-4|-
TGTGCCAGCAGCCACATATCTGGAAACACCATATATTTT
CASSHISGNTIYF
>-|TRBJ1-4|TRBV5-1|-
TGCGCCAGCAGCTTGGAACCGCCACAGTCTAATGAAAAACTGTTTTTT
CASSLEPPQSNEKLFF
>-|TRBJ2-7|TRBV15|-
TGTGCCACCAGCAGAGGGGGGGGGCCCTACGAGCAGTACTTC
CATSRGGGPYEQYF
>-|TRBJ2-7|TRBV20-1|-
TGCAGTGCTGCGGATTACGAGCAGTACTTC
CSAADYEQYF
>-|TRBJ2-3|TRBV4-3|TRBD1
TGCGCCAGCAGCCAGGGATTCCGGGACAGGAATACAGATACGCAGTATTTT
CASSQGFRDRNTDTQYF
>-|TRBJ2-2|TRBV18|-
TGTGCCAGCTCACTACACCCCGGGACAACGAACACCGGGGAGCTGTTTTTT
CASSLHPGTTNTGELFF
>few|TRBJ1-5|TRBV7-2|-
TGTGCCAGCAGCGCCCGGACAGCTGATCAGCCCCAGCATTTT
CASSARTADQPQHF
>once|TRBJ2-1|TRBV14|-
TGTGCCAGCAGCCAAGTCCCGGTTGAGCAGTTCTTC
CASSQVPVEQFF
>-|TRBJ1-2|TRBV29-1|-
TGCAGCGTTGAACCGGGGGACTATGGCTACACCTTC
CSVEPGDYGYTF
>-|TRBJ2-7|TRBV15|-
TGTGCCACCAGCATAGGGGGGGAGCGGGGCGAGCAGTACTTC
CATSIGGERGEQYF
>-|TRBJ2-1|TRBV5-6|-
TGTGCCAGCAGCTTGGGTCAGGGGTTTTACAATGAGCAGTTCTTC
CASSLGQGFYNEQFF
>-|TRBJ1-2|TRBV29-1|TRBD1
TGCAGCGTAATCTCTACAGGGGGTCTAGGCTACACCTTC
CSVISTGGLGYTF
>-|TRBJ2-1|TRBV7-2|-
TGTGCCAGCAGCTTAGCGTTCCGCGATGAGCAGTTCTTC
CASSLAFRDEQFF
>-|TRBJ2-4|TRBV7-2|TRBD1
TGTGCCAGCAGCTTAGGTCCGTTTACAGGGGGCGCGGCGGACATTCAGTACTTC
CASSLGPFTGGAADIQYF
>-|TRBJ1-4|TRBV11-2|-
TGTGCCAGCAGCTCTTATACTATGACAGCAACTAATGAAAAACTGTTTTTT
CASSSYTMTATNEKLFF
>-|TRBJ2-7|TRBV6-5|-
TGTGCCAGTAGTTATCGCAGGGGCCCCTACGAGCAGTACTTC
CASSYRRGPYEQYF
>-|TRBJ2-3|TRBV7-3|-
TGTGCCAGCAGCTCGTACTCCAACTACACAGATACGCAGTATTTT
CASSSYSNYTDTQYF
>-|TRBJ2-5|TRBV29-1|-
TGCAGCGTTCAAACTATGGGTCGGAACCCCCAAGAGACCCAGTACTTC
CSVQTMGRNPQETQYF
>once|TRBJ2-1|TRBV7-2|TRBD2
TGTGCCAGCAGCTTAGATGCTAGCGGGACGGGTGAGCAGTTCTTC
CASSLDASGTGEQFF
>-|TRBJ2-6|TRBV2|-
TGTGCCAGCAGTGAAGCGGGAGTTAGGGGGGCCAACGTCCTGACTTTC
CASSEAGVRGANVLTF
>once|TRBJ2-7|TRBV28|TRBD1
TGTGCCAGCAGTTTAAGAACAGGGGGCGTTCCCAACGAGCAGTACTTC
CASSLRTGGVPNEQYF